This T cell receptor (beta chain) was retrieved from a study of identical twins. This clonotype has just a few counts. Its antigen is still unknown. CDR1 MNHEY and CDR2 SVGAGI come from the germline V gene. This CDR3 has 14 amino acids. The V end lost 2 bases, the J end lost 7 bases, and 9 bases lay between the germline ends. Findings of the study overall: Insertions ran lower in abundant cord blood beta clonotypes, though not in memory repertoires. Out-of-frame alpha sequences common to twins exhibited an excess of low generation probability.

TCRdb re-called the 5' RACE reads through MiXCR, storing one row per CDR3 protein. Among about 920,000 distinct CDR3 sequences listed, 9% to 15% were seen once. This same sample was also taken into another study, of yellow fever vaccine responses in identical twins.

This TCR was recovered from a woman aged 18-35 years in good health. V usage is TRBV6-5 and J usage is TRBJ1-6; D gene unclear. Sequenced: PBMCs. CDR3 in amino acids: CASSYRASNSPLHF. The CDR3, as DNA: TGTGCCAGCAGTTACCGGGCCTCCAATTCACCCCTCCACTTT.